These 2 T cell receptor beta chains share one sample of origin, sequenced in a study of vaccination effects on CD4 cells after COVID-19. Assay: immunoSEQ multiplex PCR; the TCRdb copy retains only in-frame clones and omits some. Of 22,000 or so clones in the sample, over 70% were seen once. Antigen specificity for these receptors is unknown. The ViraFEST assay expanded antigen-specific CD4+ T cells with viral peptide pools before sequencing. Following 10 days of culture, CD4+ T cells were isolated. From March to December 2020, the person had a SARS-CoV-2 infection that was confirmed by PCR. The starting material was CD4+ T cells from PBMCs cultured with a peptide pool, obtained before COVID-19 vaccination. These receptors were obtained from a human donor who had a prior SARS-CoV-2 infection.

CDR3: CASSTGTGANGELFF. In DNA, the CDR3 is TGCGCCAGCAGCACTGGGACAGGGGCGAACGGGGAGCTGTTTTTT. J is TRBJ2-2 and V is TRBV5-1, with 10 bases identical to TRBD1. CDR3 length equals 15 residues. Germline CDR1 reads SGHRS; CDR2 reads YFSETQ. Trimming removed 4 bases from V and 7 bases from J; junction bases left unmatched: 7. Supplemented by reference TRBV5-1 and TRBJ2-2, the full variable domain reads KAGVTQTPRYLIKTRGQQVTLSCSPISGHRSVSWYQQTPGQGLQFLFEYFSETQRNKGNFPGRFSGRQFSNSRSEMNVSTLELGDSALYLCASSTGTGANGELFFGEGSRLTVL.

The chain joins TRBV7-9 to TRBJ2-1; a possible D gene is TRBD2 (5 bases). The CDR3 has 11 residues. CDR1 is SEHNR and CDR2 is FQNEAQ in the germline V gene (reference sequence). V lost 2 bases to trimming and J lost 12 bases, with 8 bases between them. CDR3 nucleotides: TGTGCCAGCAGCTTATCGGGGTCGCAGTTCTTC. Amino acids: CASSLSGSQFF.